The T cell receptor (beta chain) under discussion was sequenced for a study of T-cell memory formation after mild COVID-19. The CDR3 consists of 14 residues. V was pared by 2 bases and J by 4 bases, with 11 bases between. Germline V CDR1 and CDR2: SGHVS, FQNEAQ. TCRdb re-derived calls from the 5' RACE reads in MiXCR, one entry per CDR3 protein. The table has 450,000 to 650,000 distinct CDR3 sequences, about a sixth seen once. Study-level results: A subset of responding clones appeared in pre-infection memory, suggesting cross-reactive memory joined. CD4/CD8 balance held among clones contracting day 15 to 85, and later expanders leaned CD4+. Mostly located in CM and EM were contracting CD4+ clones, with contracting CD8+ clones located in EMRA.

As for this clonotype: The antigen remains unidentified.

V gene TRBV7-8 combines with J gene TRBJ1-2; D is possibly TRBD1 (5 bases). The sequencing input was PBMCs or a T cell subset sorted from them (not recorded which). The clonotype was recovered from an adult woman who had mild COVID-19 (a few samples of this study predate the infection). Cell type and time point are not known. The CDR3 is CASSLQGLVYGYTF. CDR3 in DNA: TGTGCCAGCAGCTTACAGGGTTTGGTCTATGGCTACACCTTC.